Listed below are T cell receptor beta chains from one sample, sequenced in a study of T-cell memory formation after mild COVID-19. MiXCR, applied by TCRdb to the 5' RACE reads, yields one record per CDR3 protein. Of 200,000 to 250,000 distinct CDR3 sequences listed, 15% are singletons. Material: PBMCs or a T cell subset sorted from them (not recorded which). These receptors were obtained from an adult woman who had mild COVID-19 (a few samples of this study predate the infection). Cell type and time point are not known. Each CDR3 is given with its conserved first and last residue. D genes are given only for firm matches. Not every row has a clone size; where given, it reads once, few, many or a size class.

V: TRBV30
size: NA
D: TRBD1
J: TRBJ1-5
DNA: TGTGCCTGGACCGAGGGGACCAGGGGGAGTCAGCCCCAGCATTTT
CDR3: CAWTEGTRGSQPQHF

V: TRBV6-6
size: NA
D: TRBD1
J: TRBJ2-1
DNA: TGTGCCAGCAGTTACAGGGACAGGGGCTACAATGAGCAGTTCTTC
CDR3: CASSYRDRGYNEQFF

V: TRBV30
size: NA
D: NA
J: TRBJ2-7
DNA: TGTGCCTGCATGGCCAGGGGACAAAGGGGGCAGTACTTC
CDR3: CACMARGQRGQYF

V: TRBV29-1
size: few
D: NA
J: TRBJ1-1
DNA: TGCAGCGTTGTACCCAGGAACACTGAAGCTTTCTTT
CDR3: CSVVPRNTEAFF

V: TRBV3-1
size: few
D: NA
J: TRBJ2-2
DNA: TGTGCCAGCAGCCAAGGGGTGTACCCGGGGGCCGGGGAGCTGTTTTTT
CDR3: CASSQGVYPGAGELFF

V: TRBV24-1
size: few
D: NA
J: TRBJ2-6
DNA: TGTGCCACCAGTGCGGCTTTGGGGGCCAACGTCCTGACTTTC
CDR3: CATSAALGANVLTF

V: TRBV20-1
size: few
D: NA
J: TRBJ2-1
DNA: TGCAGTGCTAGAGATATGCGGGACTCGGACAATGAGCAGTTCTTC
CDR3: CSARDMRDSDNEQFF

V: TRBV11-2
size: NA
D: NA
J: TRBJ2-1
DNA: TGTGCCAGCAGCTTAGAAGCTAACAATGAGCAGTTCTTC
CDR3: CASSLEANNEQFF

V: TRBV7-3
size: NA
D: TRBD1
J: TRBJ1-1
DNA: TGTGCCAGCAGCCCCGACAGGGGATGGACTGAAGCTTTCTTT
CDR3: CASSPDRGWTEAFF

V: TRBV29-1
size: NA
D: TRBD1
J: TRBJ2-5
DNA: TGCAGCGGGAGCGCCGGGACAGGGCAAGAGACCCAGTACTTC
CDR3: CSGSAGTGQETQYF

V: TRBV30
size: NA
D: NA
J: TRBJ2-5
DNA: TGTGCCTGGAGCCCGAGCTCACGGACCCAGTACTTC
CDR3: CAWSPSSRTQYF

V: TRBV7-2
size: NA
D: TRBD2
J: TRBJ2-1
DNA: TGTGCCAGCCGTGTCCCGGGACTAGCTTTAAATGAGCAGTTCTTC
CDR3: CASRVPGLALNEQFF

V: TRBV20-1
size: NA
D: NA
J: TRBJ1-5
DNA: TGCAGTGCTTATTCCAATAGCAATCAGCCCCAGCATTTT
CDR3: CSAYSNSNQPQHF

V: TRBV6-5
size: NA
D: NA
J: TRBJ1-2
DNA: TGTGCCAGCCGTTCCGGGGGCCATGGTGGCTACACCTTC
CDR3: CASRSGGHGGYTF

V: TRBV5-1
size: NA
D: NA
J: TRBJ2-5
DNA: TGCGCCAGCAGCTTGGACCAGCGCCGGGGGGAGACCCAGTACTTC
CDR3: CASSLDQRRGETQYF

V: TRBV12-3/TRBV12-4
size: few
D: NA
J: TRBJ1-2
DNA: TGTGCCAGCAGTTTCTCCCTCGGGCGCCAGTTTTCCTTC
CDR3: CASSFSLGRQFSF

V: TRBV7-2
size: few
D: NA
J: TRBJ2-1
DNA: TGTGCCAGCAGCCCCTACCGGGGGTACAGTGATCAGTTCTTC
CDR3: CASSPYRGYSDQFF

V: TRBV20-1
size: NA
D: NA
J: TRBJ2-5
DNA: TGCAGTGCATACGGGGATGTAGTCGGAGAGACCCAGTACTTC
CDR3: CSAYGDVVGETQYF

V: TRBV5-1
size: NA
D: TRBD1
J: TRBJ2-5
DNA: TGCGCCAGCAGCTTGGGTATCGGAGGGACAGGGGGGCTCCAAGAGACCCAGTACTTC
CDR3: CASSLGIGGTGGLQETQYF

V: TRBV5-5
size: many
D: NA
J: TRBJ2-5
DNA: TGTGCCAGCAGCTTGCCGACAGTACAAGAGACCCAGTACTTC
CDR3: CASSLPTVQETQYF

V: TRBV2
size: NA
D: NA
J: TRBJ1-1
DNA: TGTGCCAGCAGTGAATACAGTTCCACTGAAGCTTTCTTT
CDR3: CASSEYSSTEAFF

V: TRBV27
size: once
D: NA
J: TRBJ1-2
DNA: TGTGCCAGCAGACCCCGGGACGGTGATCGCTACACCTTC
CDR3: CASRPRDGDRYTF

V: TRBV18
size: NA
D: TRBD1
J: TRBJ1-5
DNA: TGTGCCAGCTCACCCGGCCGGGCAGGGGGAGAGCCCCAGCATTTT
CDR3: CASSPGRAGGEPQHF

V: TRBV7-9
size: few
D: NA
J: TRBJ2-1
DNA: TGTGCCAGCAGCTTAGGCGGCGTCAACTACAATGAGCAGTTCTTC
CDR3: CASSLGGVNYNEQFF

V: TRBV4-3
size: few
D: TRBD2
J: TRBJ2-1
DNA: TGCGCCAGCAGCCAAGATAGAAGCGGGAGCTCCTACAATGAGCAGTTCTTC
CDR3: CASSQDRSGSSYNEQFF

V: TRBV4-1
size: few
D: NA
J: TRBJ1-1
DNA: TGCGCCAGCAGCCAGGGGGCCCTGAACACTGAAGCTTTCTTT
CDR3: CASSQGALNTEAFF

V: TRBV2
size: NA
D: NA
J: TRBJ2-7
DNA: TGTGCCTGCACAAGAGAAAAACAGGGAACTCCGCAGTACTTC
CDR3: CACTREKQGTPQYF

V: TRBV4-3
size: few
D: NA
J: TRBJ2-7
DNA: TGCGCCAGCAGCAGAGACGCCATGATCAGTGGCAAGCAGTACTTC
CDR3: CASSRDAMISGKQYF

V: TRBV6-5
size: few
D: NA
J: TRBJ1-1
DNA: TGTGCCAGCAGTTACTCCGACATCGGGAACACTGAAGCTTTCTTT
CDR3: CASSYSDIGNTEAFF

V: TRBV20-1
size: few
D: TRBD2
J: TRBJ2-5
DNA: TGCAGTGCTGAGGCCGGGAGGCCAAAAGAGACCCAGTACTTC
CDR3: CSAEAGRPKETQYF

V: TRBV4-1
size: few
D: NA
J: TRBJ1-1
DNA: TGCGCCAGCAGCTCACGACCAGGAGTTGACACTGAAGCTTTCTTT
CDR3: CASSSRPGVDTEAFF

V: TRBV29-1
size: NA
D: NA
J: TRBJ2-3
DNA: TGCAGCGTTGAGTCGACGGCAGATACGCAGTATTTT
CDR3: CSVESTADTQYF

V: TRBV6-5
size: NA
D: TRBD1
J: TRBJ2-7
DNA: TGTGCCACCAAGGCATCAGGGGGCCGCGAGCAGTACTTC
CDR3: CATKASGGREQYF

V: TRBV27
size: few
D: TRBD1
J: TRBJ2-7
DNA: TGTGCCAGCAGTTCGCGCCAGGGGGACTACGAGCAGTACTTC
CDR3: CASSSRQGDYEQYF

V: TRBV5-1
size: NA
D: NA
J: TRBJ1-5
DNA: TGCGCCAGCAGCCGGAGAGGCAATCAGCCCCAGCATTTT
CDR3: CASSRRGNQPQHF

V: TRBV27
size: few
D: TRBD2
J: TRBJ2-1
DNA: TGTGCCAGCAGTTCCGGGACTAGCGGGAGTATGAATGAGCAGTTCTTC
CDR3: CASSSGTSGSMNEQFF

V: TRBV24-1
size: few
D: TRBD2
J: TRBJ2-1
DNA: TGTGCCACCAGTGATGCGGCTAGCGGGGGGTTCCATGAGCAGTTCTTC
CDR3: CATSDAASGGFHEQFF

V: TRBV7-2
size: NA
D: NA
J: TRBJ2-1
DNA: TGTGCCAGCGGAGACAGAGCCTCCTACAATGAGCAGTTCTTC
CDR3: CASGDRASYNEQFF

V: TRBV20-1
size: NA
D: NA
J: TRBJ1-6
DNA: TGCAGTGCTAGAAGTGGGGCAAATTCACCCCTCCACTTT
CDR3: CSARSGANSPLHF

V: TRBV5-1
size: many
D: NA
J: TRBJ1-4
DNA: TGCGCCAGCCGCCAAAAGCTTGGTGGGGCAACTAATGAAAAACTGTTTTTT
CDR3: CASRQKLGGATNEKLFF

V: TRBV6-5
size: few
D: TRBD2
J: TRBJ2-1
DNA: TGTGCCAGCAGCCACGGTACTAGCGAGCTCCACCTCCAGTTCTTC
CDR3: CASSHGTSELHLQFF

V: TRBV4-3
size: NA
D: NA
J: TRBJ1-1
DNA: TGCGCCAGCAGCCAAGATCCCCGGCGGGACACTGAAGCTTTCTTT
CDR3: CASSQDPRRDTEAFF

V: TRBV5-6
size: NA
D: TRBD2
J: TRBJ2-3
DNA: TGTGCCAGCAGCTTAGAACTACTAGCGGGGGGGCGAAATACGCAGTATTTT
CDR3: CASSLELLAGGRNTQYF

V: TRBV4-3
size: few
D: TRBD2
J: TRBJ2-1
DNA: TGCGCCAGCAGCCCGCGGGCTAGCGGGAACGATGAGCAGTTCTTC
CDR3: CASSPRASGNDEQFF

V: TRBV12-3/TRBV12-4
size: NA
D: NA
J: TRBJ2-7
DNA: TGTGCCAGCAGTTTTATCCCCGGGGCGTCCCCCTACGAGCAGTACTTC
CDR3: CASSFIPGASPYEQYF

V: TRBV9
size: many
D: NA
J: TRBJ1-1
DNA: TGTGCCAGCAGCGTAGGGACAGTGGCGAACACTGAAGCTTTCTTT
CDR3: CASSVGTVANTEAFF

V: TRBV30
size: many
D: NA
J: TRBJ1-1
DNA: TGTGCCTGGAGTTCACAGACTCCGAACACTGAAGCTTTCTTT
CDR3: CAWSSQTPNTEAFF